This T cell receptor beta chain was recovered during a study of blood T cells in healthy people across ages. Overall study results and limits: Fewer expanded clones and more diversity marked long-lived versus aged donors. Shifts in expanded clonotypes may have been confounded by donor CMV status, which was unknown.

The CDR3 sequence is 15 residues long. The V and J ends lost 7 bases and 6 bases respectively, with 22 bases between them. The germline V gene encodes CDR1 MNHNY and CDR2 SVGAGI (reference sequence). A J-beta primer mix and a sample-barcoded 5' primer were used in a second PCR of about 7 to 12 cycles. Each cDNA molecule carried a tag from a template-switch adaptor that contained 12 random nucleotides. TCRdb processed the 5' RACE reads anew with MiXCR; each CDR3 protein has one entry. This repertoire shows some 1 million distinct CDR3 sequences, 35% to 50% found once; its top ten account for 18%. A note on this clonotype: Its antigen is unknown.

The study drew donors from healthy Caucasian individuals in Russia aged about 6 to 90. The genes are TRBV6-6 and TRBJ2-7, with D tentatively TRBD2 (6 bases). The sequenced material came from blood. The source of this sequence is an older woman in good health. CDR3 in DNA: TGTGCCAGCAAGCGTTCCCGGGAGTGGGAAGCCGAGCAGTACTTC. This sequence encodes CASKRSREWEAEQYF.